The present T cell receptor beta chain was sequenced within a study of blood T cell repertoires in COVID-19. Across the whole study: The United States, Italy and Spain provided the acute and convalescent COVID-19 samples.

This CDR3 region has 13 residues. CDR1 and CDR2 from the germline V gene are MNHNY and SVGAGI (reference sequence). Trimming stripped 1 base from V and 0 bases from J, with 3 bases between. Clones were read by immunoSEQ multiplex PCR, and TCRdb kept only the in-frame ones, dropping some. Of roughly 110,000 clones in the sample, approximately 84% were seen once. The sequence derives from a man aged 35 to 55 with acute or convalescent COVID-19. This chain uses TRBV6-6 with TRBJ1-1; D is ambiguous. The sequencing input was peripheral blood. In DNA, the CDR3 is TGTGCCAGCAGTTACTTTATGAACACTGAAGCTTTCTTT. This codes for CASSYFMNTEAFF.